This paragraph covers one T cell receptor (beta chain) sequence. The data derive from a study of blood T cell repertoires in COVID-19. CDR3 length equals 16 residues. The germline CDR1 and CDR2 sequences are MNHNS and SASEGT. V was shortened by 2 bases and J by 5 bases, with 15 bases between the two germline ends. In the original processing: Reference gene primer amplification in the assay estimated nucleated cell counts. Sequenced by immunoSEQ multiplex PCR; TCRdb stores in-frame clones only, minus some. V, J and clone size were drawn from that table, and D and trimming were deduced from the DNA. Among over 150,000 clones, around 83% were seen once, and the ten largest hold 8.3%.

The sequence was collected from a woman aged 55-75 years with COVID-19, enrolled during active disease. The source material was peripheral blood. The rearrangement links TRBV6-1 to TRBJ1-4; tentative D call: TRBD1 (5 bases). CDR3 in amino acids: CASSELGRVENEKLFF. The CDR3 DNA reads TGTGCCAGCAGTGAATTGGGCAGGGTAGAGAATGAAAAACTGTTTTTT.